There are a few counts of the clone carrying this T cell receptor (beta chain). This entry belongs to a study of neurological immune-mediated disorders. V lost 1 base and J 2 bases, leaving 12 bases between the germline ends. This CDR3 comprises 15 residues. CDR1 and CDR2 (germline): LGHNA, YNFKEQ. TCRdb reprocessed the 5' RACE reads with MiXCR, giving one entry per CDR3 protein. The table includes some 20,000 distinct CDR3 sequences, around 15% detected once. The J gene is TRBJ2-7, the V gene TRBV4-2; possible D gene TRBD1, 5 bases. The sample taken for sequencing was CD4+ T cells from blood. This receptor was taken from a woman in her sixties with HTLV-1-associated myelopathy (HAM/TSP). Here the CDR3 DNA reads TGTGCCAGCAGCCAAGGGCCCAGGGTCGCCTACGAGCAGTACTTC. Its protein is CASSQGPRVAYEQYF.